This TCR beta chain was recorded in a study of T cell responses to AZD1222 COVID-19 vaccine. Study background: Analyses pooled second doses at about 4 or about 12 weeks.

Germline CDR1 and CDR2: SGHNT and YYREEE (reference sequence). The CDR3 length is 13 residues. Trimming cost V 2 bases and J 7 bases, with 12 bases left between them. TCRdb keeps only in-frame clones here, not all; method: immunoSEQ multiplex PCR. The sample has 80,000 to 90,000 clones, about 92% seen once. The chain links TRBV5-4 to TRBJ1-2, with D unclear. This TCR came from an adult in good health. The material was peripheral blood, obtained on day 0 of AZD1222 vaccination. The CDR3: CASSLNLPGGYTF. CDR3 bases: TGTGCCAGCAGCTTAAATCTCCCGGGTGGCTACACCTTC.